This record looks at one T cell receptor (beta chain) sequence and its context. The CDR3 length is 16 residues. CDR1 is SGHTS, CDR2 YDEGEE, per germline. J gave up 2 bases and V 4 bases, and 8 bases lay outside the gene matches. The data are from a study of T cells after posttransplantation cyclophosphamide. The naive gate required viable CD3+CD4+ or CD3+CD8+ cells with CCR7+CD45RA+CD45RO-CD95-CD27+CD28+ phenotype. The data were produced by immunoSEQ multiplex PCR, yet TCRdb's version contains in-frame clones alone and is incomplete. The sample shows about 32,000 clones, about 91% of them seen only once.

This receptor was obtained from a man aged 30-40 years in good health and a related stem cell transplant donor. The specimen was naive CD4+ T cells sorted from blood. This sequence joins TRBV5-8 and TRBJ2-3; 9 positions match TRBD2. CDR3 in DNA: TGTGCCAGCAGCCTGAATAGCGGGGGTTTCACAGATACGCAGTATTTT. This codes for CASSLNSGGFTDTQYF.